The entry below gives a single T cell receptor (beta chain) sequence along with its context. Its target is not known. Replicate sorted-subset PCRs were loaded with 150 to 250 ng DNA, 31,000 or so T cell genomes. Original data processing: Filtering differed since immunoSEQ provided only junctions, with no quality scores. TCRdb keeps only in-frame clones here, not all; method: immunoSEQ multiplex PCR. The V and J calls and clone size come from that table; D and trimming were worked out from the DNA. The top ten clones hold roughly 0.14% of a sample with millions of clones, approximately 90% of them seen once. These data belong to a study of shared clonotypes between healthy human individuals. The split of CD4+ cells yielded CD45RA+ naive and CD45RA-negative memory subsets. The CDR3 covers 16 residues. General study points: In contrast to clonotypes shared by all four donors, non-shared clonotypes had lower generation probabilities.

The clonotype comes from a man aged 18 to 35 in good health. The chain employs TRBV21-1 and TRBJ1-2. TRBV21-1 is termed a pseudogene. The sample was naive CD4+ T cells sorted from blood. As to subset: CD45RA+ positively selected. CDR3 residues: CASSGNCEPNNYGYTF. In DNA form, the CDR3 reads TGTGCCAGCAGCGGTAACTGTGAACCTAATAACTATGGCTACACCTTC.